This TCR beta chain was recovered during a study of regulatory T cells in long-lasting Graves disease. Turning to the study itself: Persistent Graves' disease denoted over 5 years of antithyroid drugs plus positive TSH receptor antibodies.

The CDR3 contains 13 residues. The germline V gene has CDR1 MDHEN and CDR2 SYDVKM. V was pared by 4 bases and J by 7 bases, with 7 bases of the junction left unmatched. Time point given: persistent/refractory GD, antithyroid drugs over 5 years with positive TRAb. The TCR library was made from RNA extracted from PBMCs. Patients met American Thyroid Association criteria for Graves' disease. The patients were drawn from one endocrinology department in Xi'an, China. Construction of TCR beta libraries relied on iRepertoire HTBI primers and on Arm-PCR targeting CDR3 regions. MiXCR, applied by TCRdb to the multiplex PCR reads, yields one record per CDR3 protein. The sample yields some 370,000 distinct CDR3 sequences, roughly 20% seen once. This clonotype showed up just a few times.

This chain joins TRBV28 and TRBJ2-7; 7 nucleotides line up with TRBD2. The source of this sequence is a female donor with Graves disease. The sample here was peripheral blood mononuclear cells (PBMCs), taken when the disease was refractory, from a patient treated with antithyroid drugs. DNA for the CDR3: TGTGCCAGCAGTTCTTCCGGACTAGTTGAGCAGTACTTC. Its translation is CASSSSGLVEQYF.